This T cell receptor (beta chain) was recovered during a study of blood T cell repertoires in COVID-19. The CDR3 spans 13 residues. Losses at the gene ends were 6 bases for V and 5 bases for J; bases not matched to a gene: 3. Germline V gene sequence: CDR1 MDHEN, CDR2 SYDVKM. To note about this clone: The same CDR3 is also encoded by other DNA sequences in this sample.

The method was immunoSEQ multiplex PCR; TCRdb's version includes in-frame clones alone and lacks a portion of them. The data hold 80,000 or so clones, with approximately 86% observed a single time. Sequencing was carried out using peripheral blood. The genes are TRBV28 and TRBJ1-2; TRBD1 agrees at 10 bases. This receptor was taken from a human donor in a cohort sampled during active COVID-19. Here the CDR3 DNA reads TGTGCCAGCAGCCTGGGACAGGGGTATGGCTACACCTTC. Protein product: CASSLGQGYGYTF.